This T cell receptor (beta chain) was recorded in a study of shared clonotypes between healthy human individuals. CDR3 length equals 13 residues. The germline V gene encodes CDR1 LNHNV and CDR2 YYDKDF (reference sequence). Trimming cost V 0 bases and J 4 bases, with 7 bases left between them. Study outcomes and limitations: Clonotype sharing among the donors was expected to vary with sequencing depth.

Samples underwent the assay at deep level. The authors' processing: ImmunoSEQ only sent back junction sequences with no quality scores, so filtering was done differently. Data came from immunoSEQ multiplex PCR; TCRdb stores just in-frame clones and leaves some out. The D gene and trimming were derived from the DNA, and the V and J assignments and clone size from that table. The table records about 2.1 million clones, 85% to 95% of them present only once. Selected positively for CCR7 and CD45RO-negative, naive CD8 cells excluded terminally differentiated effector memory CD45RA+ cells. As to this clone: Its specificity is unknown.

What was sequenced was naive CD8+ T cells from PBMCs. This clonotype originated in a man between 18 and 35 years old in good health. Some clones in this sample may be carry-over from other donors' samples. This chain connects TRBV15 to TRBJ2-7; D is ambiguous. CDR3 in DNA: TGTGCCACCAGCAGAGATGACAAATACGAGCAGTACTTC. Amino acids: CATSRDDKYEQYF.